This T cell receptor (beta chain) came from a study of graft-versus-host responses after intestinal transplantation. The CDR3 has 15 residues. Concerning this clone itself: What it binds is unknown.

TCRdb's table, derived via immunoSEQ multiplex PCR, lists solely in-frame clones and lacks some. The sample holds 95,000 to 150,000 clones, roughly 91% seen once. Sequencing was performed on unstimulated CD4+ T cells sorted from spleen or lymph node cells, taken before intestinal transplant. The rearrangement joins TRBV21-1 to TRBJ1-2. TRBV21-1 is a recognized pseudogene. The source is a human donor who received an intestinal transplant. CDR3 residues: CASSRPEQRIYGYTF. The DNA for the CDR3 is TGTGCCAGCAGCCGCCCGGAACAGAGGATTTATGGCTACACCTTC.